The following is a TCR beta chain sequence with its context. The source of the sample is a study of response to subunit inactivated influenza vaccine. One entry per CDR3 protein, called by TCRdb with MiXCR from the RT-PCR reads. This sample has just under 550,000 distinct CDR3 sequences, with around 25% found just once. Germline lookup yields CDR1 SGHDT and CDR2 YYEEEE. V dropped 1 base and J dropped 6; count of bases not matched to a gene: 7. The CDR3 runs to 16 residues. The same specimen was also included in a second study, on T cells expressing NK-cell markers. That report adds: With UMIs, 5'RACE template switching was used to make TCR beta cDNA. Obtained from sorted CD3+CD56+NKG2C+, CD3+CD56+NKG2C- and CD3+CD56-NKG2C+ T cells were the TCR beta repertoires. Among the eight sequenced donors, seven tested HCMV-seropositive and one tested seronegative. The authors applied an anti-gamma-delta TCR antibody in several experiments, and it restricted sorting to alpha-beta TCR T cells. In 5 or 6 donors, dominant CD3+CD56+NKG2C+ clonotypes ranked among the top 10 CD8+ clonotypes.

This chain joins TRBV5-6 and TRBJ2-1; 10 bases fit TRBD2. The receptor was isolated from a man aged 50 to 60 who received an inactivated influenza vaccine. Source: CD4+ T cells sorted from PBMCs, taken 11 to 12 days after vaccination. The CDR3 sequence: CASSLLTSGDTNEQFF. CDR3 bases: TGTGCCAGCAGCTTGCTAACTAGCGGGGATACCAATGAGCAGTTCTTC.